The 32 T cell receptor beta chains reported below all come from one sample, sequenced in a study of blood T cell repertoires in COVID-19. Clones were sequenced by immunoSEQ multiplex PCR, and TCRdb holds only the in-frame ones, with some missing. The sample consists of about 190,000 clones, 90% of them appearing once. The sequenced sample was peripheral blood. The receptors were sampled from a man aged 50 to 59 with acute or convalescent COVID-19.

The chain combines TRBV27 with TRBJ1-1, with D unresolved. Trimming stripped 3 bases from V and 5 bases from J, with 13 bases between. Germline V gives CDR1 MNHEY, CDR2 SMNVEV (reference sequence). The CDR3 loop spans 14 amino acids. The CDR3 DNA reads TGTGCCAGCAGTTTGCGAGGGTGGGAAACTGAAGCTTTCTTT. The encoded protein is CASSLRGWETEAFF.

V usage is TRBV7-3 and J usage is TRBJ2-5; no reliable D call. Germline CDR1 reads SGHTA; CDR2 reads FQGTGA. CDR3 size: 15 residues. Trimming removed 1 base at V and 2 bases at J, with 11 bases between. CDR3 amino acids: CASSLMGAEQETQYF. CDR3 coding DNA: TGTGCCAGCAGCTTAATGGGTGCGGAGCAAGAGACCCAGTACTTC.

The chain links TRBV12-3 or TRBV12-4 to TRBJ1-4; D is undetermined. The V gene lost 4 bases and the J gene lost 7 bases, with 10 bases spanning the gap. The CDR3 has 13 amino acids. The CDR3 spells CASSYGEAEKLFF. The CDR3 DNA sequence: TGTGCCAGCAGTTATGGGGAGGCTGAAAAACTGTTTTTT.

This clone was observed a handful of times. This sample also contains other DNA sequences that code for the same CDR3. The J gene is TRBJ1-6, the V gene TRBV2; the D is unclear. Germline V gene lookup returns CDR1 SNHLY and CDR2 FYNNEI. V dropped 0 bases and J dropped 6 bases, with 6 bases sitting between them. This CDR3 comprises 14 residues. CDR3 DNA: TGTGCCAGCAGTGAAGCGAGGGTTAATTCACCCCTCCACTTT. This codes for CASSEARVNSPLHF.

This clone was seen just once. V is TRBV5-1 and J is TRBJ2-1, with a possible D match to TRBD1 (6 bases). Trimming took 6 bases from V and 0 from J, leaving 10 bases between them. This CDR3 spans 14 amino acids. Germline values: CDR1 SGHRS, CDR2 YFSETQ. CDR3 region: CASTQGSSYNEQFF. The CDR3 DNA reads TGCGCCAGCACCCAGGGGAGCTCCTACAATGAGCAGTTCTTC.

V usage is TRBV28 and J usage is TRBJ1-5; 9 positions agree with TRBD1. The CDR3 covers 18 residues. Germline CDR1 and CDR2: MDHEN and SYDVKM. J gave up 0 bases and V 7 bases, and 13 bases lay outside the gene matches. CDR3 nucleotide sequence: TGTGCCAGCAATAAACCTCAGGGACAGGGCTATAGCAATCAGCCCCAGCATTTT. Translating it yields CASNKPQGQGYSNQPQHF.

The chain employs TRBV7-2 and TRBJ2-3; 7 bases line up with TRBD2. Germline lookup yields CDR1 SGHTA and CDR2 FQGNSA. The trim removed 4 bases at V and 0 bases at J, leaving 10 bases unmatched. This CDR3 is 17 amino acids long. The CDR3 region is CASSSKGWRGSTDTQYF. In nucleotides, the CDR3 is TGTGCCAGCAGCTCAAAAGGTTGGCGGGGGAGCACAGATACGCAGTATTTT.

The chain is built from TRBV12-3 or TRBV12-4 and TRBJ2-2; D is unresolved. The CDR3 is 12 residues long. Trimming pared 6 bases from V and 3 bases from J, leaving 5 bases between. The CDR3 DNA reads as TGTGCCAGCAGAAGAGACACCGGGGAGCTGTTTTTT. It yields the protein CASRRDTGELFF.

The rearrangement links TRBV28 to TRBJ1-1; no clear D gene. V lost 11 bases and J lost 0, with 13 bases in between. The V gene's germline CDR1 is MDHEN and CDR2 SYDVKM. The CDR3 totals 13 residues. In nucleotides, the CDR3 is TGTGCCGCCCGCCCGTACATGAACACTGAAGCTTTCTTT. This encodes CAARPYMNTEAFF.

Written as DNA, the CDR3 is TGTGCCAGCAGCTTTGGGACAGGGGGCAATCAGCCCCAGCATTTT. It is translated as CASSFGTGGNQPQHF. This rearrangement joins TRBV5-4 to TRBJ1-5, with 10 bases that match TRBD1. Looked up from germline, CDR1 is SGHNT and CDR2 is YYREEE (reference sequence). Trimming at V came to 2 bases and at J to 2 bases, leaving 1 base not matched to a gene. The length of the CDR3 is 15 residues.

The rearrangement joins TRBV7-2 to TRBJ1-5, with 9 positions matching TRBD1. This CDR3 is built from 15 residues. Germline trimming cut 5 bases from V and 6 bases from J; bases unmatched to any gene: 8. Per germline, CDR1 SGHTA and CDR2 FQGNSA. The CDR3 nucleotides are TGTGCCAGCAGCCCCGGGACAGGGTTTGCTCAGCCCCAGCATTTT. Amino acid sequence: CASSPGTGFAQPQHF.

This chain joins TRBV3-1 (or the pseudogene TRBV3-2) and TRBJ1-6; the match to TRBD1 covers 7 bases. The CDR3 loop spans 14 amino acids. V gave up 4 bases and J gave up 6 bases; unmatched junction bases: 3. CDR1 and CDR2 (germline): LGHDT, YNNKEL (reference sequence). CDR3: CASSPRGSNSPLHF. CDR3 coding DNA: TGTGCCAGCAGCCCCAGGGGGTCTAATTCACCCCTCCACTTT.

The chain couples TRBV4-2 to TRBJ2-1; a possible D gene is TRBD2 (5 bases). V was pared by 4 bases and J by 2 bases, with 18 bases between. This CDR3 contains 17 residues. Germline CDR1 LGHNA, CDR2 YNFKEQ. The CDR3 loop is CASSLHQSGTAYNEQFF. For the CDR3, the DNA is TGTGCCAGCAGCCTGCATCAGTCGGGAACAGCCTACAATGAGCAGTTCTTC.

V is TRBV5-1 and J is TRBJ1-1; 10 positions match TRBD1. Germline V lookup: CDR1 SGHRS, CDR2 YFSETQ. After removal of 4 bases from V and 1 base from J, the junction contained 4 bases not matched to a gene. This CDR3 contains 15 residues. The CDR3 DNA reads TGCGCCAGCAGCAGGGACAGGGGTCGGAACACTGAAGCTTTCTTT. Translation gives CASSRDRGRNTEAFF.

V is TRBV10-3 and J is TRBJ2-1, with 14 nucleotides matching TRBD2. In germline, CDR1 is ENHRY, CDR2 SYGVKD. Trimming removed 0 bases from V and 7 bases from J; junction bases left unmatched: 11. CDR3 length: 19 residues. CDR3 in amino acids: CAISESGPGLAGEKNEQFF. The CDR3 DNA reads as TGTGCCATCAGTGAGTCCGGTCCGGGACTAGCGGGAGAAAAGAATGAGCAGTTCTTC.

This chain connects TRBV30 to TRBJ1-6, with no clear D. CDR3 length equals 15 residues. Trimming stripped 1 base from V and 0 bases from J, with 7 bases between. Per germline, CDR1 GTSNPN and CDR2 SVGIG (reference sequence). CDR3 bases: TGTGCCTGGAGTGACGCGGGCTCCTATAATTCACCCCTCCACTTT. This gives the protein CAWSDAGSYNSPLHF.

J is TRBJ2-1 and V is TRBV6-5, with D tentatively TRBD2 (5 bases). The CDR3 consists of 16 residues. Trimming took off 0 bases at V and 4 bases at J, with 13 bases between the two ends. The germline V gene encodes CDR1 MNHEY and CDR2 SVGAGI. The CDR3 spells CASSYSSGLGYNEQFF. DNA for the CDR3: TGTGCCAGCAGTTACTCGTCGGGATTGGGTTACAATGAGCAGTTCTTC.

The J gene is TRBJ1-2, the V gene TRBV3-1 (or the pseudogene TRBV3-2); D is ambiguous. The CDR3 totals 16 residues. CDR1 and CDR2 (germline): LGHDT, YNNKEL (reference sequence). With 4 bases removed from V and 4 bases from J, the gap between germline ends came to 19 bases. This CDR3 is CASSPNLNRVAYGYTF. The CDR3 DNA follows: TGTGCCAGCAGCCCCAACCTGAACCGGGTCGCCTATGGCTACACCTTC.

As to this clone: Distinct nucleotide sequences in the sample also encode this CDR3. V gene TRBV5-1 combines with J gene TRBJ2-3; no firm D call. V was shortened by 0 bases and J by 5 bases, with 4 bases between the two germline ends. This CDR3 region has 12 residues. Germline V gene data show CDR1 as SGHRS and CDR2 as YFSETQ. In DNA, the CDR3 is TGCGCCAGCAGCTTGGGAGGAGATACGCAGTATTTT. As protein: CASSLGGDTQYF.

In its sample, this clone was seen once. Sequence at one end of the junction differs from germline and may be a read error. V is TRBV6-4 and J is TRBJ1-1, with 7 bases matching TRBD1. CDR3 length: 13 residues. CDR1 MRHNA and CDR2 SNTAGT come from the germline V gene. CDR3 DNA: TGTGCCAGCAGTCGAGGGGGCTCCTTTCCCCCCCTCTTT. Its protein product is CASSRGGSFPPLF.

The CDR3 DNA reads TGTGCCAGCAGCTTAGCCCCAATCGGGGGATATGAAAAACTGTTTTTT. Protein product: CASSLAPIGGYEKLFF. The genes are TRBV11-2 and TRBJ1-4, with D possibly being TRBD1 (5 bases). CDR3 length: 16 amino acids. V shed 1 base and J shed 6 bases, with 15 bases lying between them. In germline, CDR1 is SGHAT, CDR2 FQNNGV.

The chain uses TRBV7-8 and TRBJ2-1, with 14 bases lining up with TRBD2. The CDR3 is 16 amino acids. J was trimmed by 8 bases and V by 5 bases; bases with no gene match: 8. Germline CDR1 SGHVS, CDR2 FQNEAQ. The CDR3 nucleotides are TGTGCCAGCAGCACCGAGACTAGCGGGGGGGTCTATGAGCAGTTCTTC. Its translation is CASSTETSGGVYEQFF.

This clone was recorded once. V usage is TRBV19 and J usage is TRBJ2-4, with D unclear. The germline V gene has CDR1 LNHDA and CDR2 SQIVND (reference sequence). With 3 bases removed from V and 3 bases from J, the gap between germline ends came to 15 bases. This CDR3 contains 16 residues. The CDR3 is CASSMGPGIGKNIQYF. The CDR3 DNA reads TGTGCCAGTAGTATGGGTCCGGGTATTGGCAAAAACATTCAGTACTTC.

The gene calls are TRBV9 and TRBJ2-1; TRBD2 matches 8 bases. Germline assignment: CDR1 SGDLS and CDR2 YYNGEE. The CDR3 has 14 residues. After removal of 3 bases from V and 9 bases from J, the junction contained 8 bases not matched to a gene. CDR3 nucleotide sequence: TGTGCCAGCAGCGCGCCAGCGGGAGAACGTGAGCAGTTCTTC. Translation gives CASSAPAGEREQFF.

The chain is built from TRBV6-5 and TRBJ1-1; maybe TRBD1 (5 bases). V shed 8 bases and J shed 1 base, with 11 bases lying between them. The CDR3 consists of 13 residues. Germline V gene sequence: CDR1 MNHEY, CDR2 SVGAGI. The CDR3 sequence is CASRIQGNTEAFF. The CDR3 DNA sequence: TGTGCCAGCCGTATCCAGGGGAACACTGAAGCTTTCTTT.

This clone was detected only once. The J gene is TRBJ2-5, the V gene TRBV28, with D perhaps TRBD2 (5 bases). V was clipped by 4 bases and J by 4 bases, with 16 bases between them. This CDR3 region has 15 residues. Germline loops: CDR1 MDHEN, CDR2 SYDVKM. CDR3 DNA: TGTGCCAGCAGTTGGCTCGCGGGTGGTGGAGAGACCCAGTACTTC. Amino acid sequence: CASSWLAGGGETQYF.

This rearrangement joins TRBV7-8 to TRBJ1-5; tentatively, D is TRBD1 (6 bases). Trimming removed 1 base from V and 7 bases from J, with 8 bases in between. The CDR3 has 13 amino acids. Looked up from germline, CDR1 is SGHVS and CDR2 is FQNEAQ. The CDR3, as DNA: TGTGCCAGCAGCTTAGACAGGGAGCAGCCCCAGCATTTT. Its protein is CASSLDREQPQHF.

The chain joins TRBV13 to TRBJ1-1; 7 nucleotides align to TRBD1. J gave up 7 bases and V 2 bases, and 7 bases lay outside the gene matches. The CDR3 contains 14 residues. Germline lookup yields CDR1 PRHDT and CDR2 FYEKMQ (reference sequence). The CDR3 loop reads CASSLSPRQGEAFF. The CDR3 DNA reads as TGTGCCAGCAGCTTATCCCCCCGACAGGGTGAAGCTTTCTTT.

The chain is built from TRBV6-1 and TRBJ1-2; 7 bases align to TRBD1. With V trimmed by 2 bases and J by 2 bases, 5 bases remained unmatched. The CDR3 is 15 amino acids. The V gene's germline CDR1 is MNHNS and CDR2 SASEGT. The CDR3 DNA reads TGTGCCAGCAGTGAATACGGGACAGTCAACTATGGCTACACCTTC. Its translation: CASSEYGTVNYGYTF.

J is TRBJ2-7 and V is TRBV14; tentatively, D is TRBD2 (5 bases). CDR1 and CDR2 (germline): SGHDN, FVKESK. V lost 2 bases, J lost 6 bases, and 11 bases lay in between. The CDR3 loop spans 13 amino acids. In DNA form, the CDR3 reads TGTGCCAGCAGCCAACGGGAAATTGGCGAGCAGTACTTC. Translated: CASSQREIGEQYF. Based on the CDR3 plus reference TRBV14 and TRBJ2-7, the full variable domain is EAGVTQFPSHSVIEKGQTVTLRCDPISGHDNLYWYRRVMGKEIKFLLHFVKESKQDESGMPNNRFLAERTGGTYSTLKVQPAELEDSGVYFCASSQREIGEQYFGPGTRLTVT.

This rearrangement joins TRBV7-9 to TRBJ1-2, with no clear D. The CDR3 is 13 amino acids. Germline V CDR1 and CDR2: SEHNR, FQNEAQ (reference sequence). V shed 2 bases and J shed 8 bases, with 12 bases lying between them. In DNA, the CDR3 is TGTGCCAGCAGCTTATCGGAGGGAATAGGCTACACCTTC. Translating gives CASSLSEGIGYTF.

The DNA of the CDR3 is TGTGCCAGCAGTTATGGGACTATTCTGTTTTTT. Translation: CASSYGTILFF. J is TRBJ1-4 and V is TRBV28, with D perhaps matching TRBD1 (5 bases). V gave up 4 bases and J gave up 14 bases, with 11 bases separating them. Per the germline V gene, CDR1 is MDHEN and CDR2 is SYDVKM. The CDR3 length is 11 residues.